One sample yielded the 26 T cell receptor beta chains listed below, sequenced in a study of T cells in Graves' hyperthyroidism and ophthalmopathy. RNA transcripts were the template for amplifying TCR beta CDR3 regions. TCR CDR3 regions were first amplified by RT-PCR with HTBI primers. One entry per CDR3 protein, called by TCRdb with MiXCR from the multiplex PCR reads. The repertoire holds roughly 180,000 distinct CDR3 sequences, 8% to 9.5% seen once, with more than 20% in the top ten. Sample: blood. Every receptor here comes from a woman under 30 with Graves' hyperthyroidism that later progressed to Graves' ophthalmopathy.

This clonotype has at least ten counts. The chain recombines TRBV29-1 with TRBJ2-1, with 9 bases fitting TRBD2. The CDR3 sequence is 17 residues long. CDR1 is SQVTM, CDR2 ANQGSEA, per germline. Trimming took 1 base from V and 2 from J; bases not matched to a gene: 9. CDR3 in amino acids: CSVEGGASGTPYNEQFF. For the CDR3, the DNA is TGCAGCGTTGAAGGTGGGGCTAGCGGGACTCCCTACAATGAGCAGTTCTTC.

This clonotype was detected only a few times. Possible read error: a much larger clone is one base away. The chain joins TRBV7-9 to TRBJ2-1; TRBD1 matches at 9 bases. Germline assignment: CDR1 SEHNR and CDR2 FQNEAQ (reference sequence). The CDR3 contains 14 residues. CDR3 nucleotides: TGTGCCAGCAGCTTGGGACAGGGTGCCCATGAGCAGTCCTTC. Translation: CASSLGQGAHEQSF. Full variable domain (missing parts from reference TRBV7-9 and TRBJ2-1): DTGVSQNPRHKITKRGQNVTFRCDPISEHNRLYWYRQTLGQGPEFLTYFQNEAQLEKSRLLSDRFSAERPKGSFSTLEIQRTEQGDSAMYLCASSLGQGAHEQSFGPGTRLTVL.

In its sample, this clonotype was seen a few times. This chain connects TRBV7-9 to TRBJ1-3; D may be TRBD1 (5 bases). CDR3 length equals 13 residues. Looked up from germline, CDR1 is SEHNR and CDR2 is FQNEAQ (reference sequence). Trimming took 3 bases from V and 5 from J, leaving 8 bases between them. The DNA for the CDR3 is TGTGCCAGCAGCTTGATGGACAGAAACACCATATATTTT. Encoded protein: CASSLMDRNTIYF.

The CDR3 DNA is TGTGCCAGCAGTTACACGGGAGCAACTAATGAAAAACTGTTTTTT. As protein: CASSYTGATNEKLFF. The J gene is TRBJ1-4, the V gene TRBV6-5; no reliable D call. Germline V CDR1 and CDR2: MNHEY, SVGAGI. The CDR3 has 15 amino acids. The V end lost 2 bases, the J end lost 0 bases, and 7 bases lay between the germline ends.

The sample holds a few counts of this clonotype. The chain uses TRBV7-8 and TRBJ1-5; D gene uncertain. Trimming cost V 1 base and J 6 bases, with 10 bases left between them. CDR1 and CDR2 (germline): SGHVS, FQNEAQ. The CDR3 is 14 residues long. The CDR3 is CASSLEESVQPQHF. CDR3 DNA sequence: TGTGCCAGCAGCTTAGAAGAGAGTGTTCAGCCCCAGCATTTT.

The rearrangement links TRBV5-5 to TRBJ1-1, with unresolved D. Germline CDR1 is SGHKS and CDR2 is YYEKEE (reference sequence). V was trimmed by 6 bases and J by 4 bases, leaving 19 bases between them. The CDR3 totals 15 residues. Written as DNA, the CDR3 is TGTGCCAGCAACCGAATCGACGGGGTTGGCACTGAAGCTTTCTTT. Translation: CASNRIDGVGTEAFF.

In its sample, this clonotype was seen many times. The chain links TRBV30 to TRBJ1-1; no reliable D call. V lost 2 bases to trimming and J lost 1 base, with 5 bases between them. The CDR3 runs to 12 residues. Germline loops: CDR1 GTSNPN, CDR2 SVGIG (reference sequence). Written as DNA, the CDR3 is TGTGCCTGGAGTCAGGAGAACACTGAAGCTTTCTTT. The encoded protein is CAWSQENTEAFF.

In its sample, this clonotype was seen a few times. It may be a read error: a sequence one base away is much more abundant. In this CDR3 the conserved last residue, phenylalanine or tryptophan, is missing, so a read error is likely. The chain is built from TRBV28 and TRBJ1-2; D perhaps matches TRBD1 (5 bases). The CDR3 is 14 amino acids. Germline V gives CDR1 MDHEN, CDR2 SYDVKM. Deletions cut 5 bases from V and 2 bases from J, with 12 bases between. For the CDR3, the DNA is TGTGCCAGCAGTGATGGGACGAGGAACTATGGCTACACCCTC. Translated: CASSDGTRNYGYTL.

This clonotype was seen ten or more times. The rearrangement joins TRBV27 to TRBJ1-1; weak D call: TRBD1 (6 bases). The germline CDR1 and CDR2 sequences are MNHEY and SMNVEV (reference sequence). V dropped 6 bases and J dropped 7 bases, with 15 bases sitting between them. The CDR3 length is 13 residues. CDR3 sequence reads: CASSYREGDEAFF. CDR3 DNA: TGTGCCAGCAGCTACAGGGAGGGCGATGAAGCTTTCTTT.

This clonotype was counted ten times or more. This chain uses TRBV20-1 with TRBJ2-3; 7 positions agree with TRBD2. The ends lost 0 bases at V and 1 base at J; junction bases unmatched: 7. Germline CDR1 reads DFQATT; CDR2 reads SNEGSKA (reference sequence). CDR3 length: 16 residues. CDR3: CSARDWGSGGTDTQYF. The CDR3, as DNA: TGCAGTGCTAGAGATTGGGGGAGCGGGGGCACAGATACGCAGTATTTT.

This chain uses TRBV6-1 with TRBJ1-6, with unresolved D. Germline CDR1 and CDR2: MNHNS and SASEGT. Trimming removed 3 bases from V and 0 bases from J, with 9 bases in between. CDR3 length: 16 amino acids. The CDR3 DNA is TGTGCCAGCAGTGACTTCCGGAGCTCCTATAATTCACCCCTCCACTTT. It codes for CASSDFRSSYNSPLHF.

In its sample, this clonotype was seen many times. This chain uses TRBV10-1 with TRBJ2-3, with TRBD2 matching 7 bases. J was trimmed by 4 bases and V by 0 bases; bases with no gene match: 7. The CDR3 length is 16 residues. In germline, CDR1 is WNHNN, CDR2 SYGVQD (reference sequence). CDR3 in DNA: TGCGCCAGCAGTGAGTCTCGCGGGGGAGTGGCAGATACGCAGTATTTT. It yields the protein CASSESRGGVADTQYF.

A remark on this clonotype: A read error is possible here, since a much larger clone lies one base away. The chain joins TRBV20-1 to TRBJ2-1; 8 nucleotides match TRBD1. This CDR3 contains 16 residues. CDR1 is DFQATT, CDR2 SNEGSKA, per germline (reference sequence). The V gene end was trimmed by 3 bases and the J gene end by 8 bases; junction bases not matched to a gene: 15. In nucleotides, the CDR3 is TGCAGTGCTAGGCCCCTTACAGGGGGTTATTACGATGAGCAGTTCTTC. Its translation: CSARPLTGGYYDEQFF.

In this sample, this clonotype turned up many times. The chain combines TRBV9 with TRBJ2-7; TRBD1 aligns across 7 bases. In germline, CDR1 is SGDLS, CDR2 YYNGEE. The length of the CDR3 is 13 residues. V shed 3 bases, J shed 3 bases, and the junction held 3 bases outside the gene matches. The DNA for the CDR3 is TGTGCCAGCAGCGAGGGACAGTTCTACGAGCAGTACTTC. This encodes CASSEGQFYEQYF.

With regard to this clonotype: One base away lies a much larger clone, so this may be a sequencing read error. This chain links TRBV27 with TRBJ2-1; D might be TRBD2 (5 bases). V was trimmed by 7 bases and J by 7 bases, leaving 20 bases between them. The V gene's germline CDR1 is MNHEY and CDR2 SMNVEV (reference sequence). The CDR3 spans 15 residues. CDR3 DNA sequence: TGTGCCAGCACCGGCGGGCGGTTGGCAGAAAATGAGCAGTTCTTC. This codes for CASTGGRLAENEQFF.

This clonotype has a count of ten or more. J is TRBJ2-7 and V is TRBV6-2 or TRBV6-3; D unresolved. Germline V CDR1 and CDR2: MNHEY, SVGEGT. V shed 1 base and J shed 1 base, with 17 bases lying between them. The CDR3 is 17 residues long. In DNA, the CDR3 is TGTGCCAGCAGTTACTATGGACGCGTCAGAGCTTCCTACGAGCAGTACTTC. This gives the protein CASSYYGRVRASYEQYF.

This clonotype was counted many times. The CDR3 here is CSVTTGGHTEAFF. The DNA for the CDR3 is TGCAGCGTGACGACAGGGGGCCACACTGAAGCTTTCTTT. V and J are TRBV29-1 and TRBJ1-1; TRBD1 aligns across 10 bases. Trimming at V came to 6 bases and at J to 3 bases, leaving 4 bases not matched to a gene. The germline gives CDR1 SQVTM, CDR2 ANQGSEA. The CDR3 loop spans 13 amino acids.

This clonotype turned up a few times. The chain carries TRBV5-1 and TRBJ2-7, with D maybe TRBD1 (6 bases). Trimming took 4 bases from V and 0 from J, leaving 14 bases between them. The CDR3 runs 15 residues. CDR1 is SGHRS and CDR2 is YFSETQ in the germline V gene. As DNA, the CDR3 is TGCGCCAGCAGCCTCCGGACAGACACCTCCTACGAGCAGTACTTC. Its translation: CASSLRTDTSYEQYF.

This clonotype was detected ten times or more. V gene TRBV27 combines with J gene TRBJ1-2; 10 positions match TRBD1. V was pared by 3 bases and J by 8 bases, with 3 bases of the junction left unmatched. CDR3 length equals 13 residues. The germline gives CDR1 MNHEY, CDR2 SMNVEV (reference sequence). The CDR3 DNA follows: TGTGCCAGCAGTTTTCGGACAGGGGGAGGCTACACCTTC. It specifies CASSFRTGGGYTF.

The CDR3: CSAEDRDYNEQFF. For the CDR3, the DNA is TGCAGTGCTGAAGACAGGGACTACAATGAGCAGTTCTTC. The rearrangement links TRBV20-1 to TRBJ2-1, with 7 bases lining up with TRBD1. The germline gives CDR1 DFQATT, CDR2 SNEGSKA (reference sequence). V lost 5 bases to trimming and J lost 3 bases; unmatched junction nucleotides: 4. The length of the CDR3 is 13 residues.

This clonotype was seen repeatedly, ten times or more. V gene TRBV7-9 combines with J gene TRBJ1-2; D perhaps matches TRBD1 (5 bases). The CDR3 extends over 16 amino acids. The V and J ends lost 0 bases and 5 bases respectively, with 16 bases between them. Germline CDR1 SEHNR, CDR2 FQNEAQ (reference sequence). DNA for the CDR3: TGTGCCAGCAGCTTAGCTGTGTCAGGGACTCAATATGGCTACACCTTC. Translated: CASSLAVSGTQYGYTF.

This clonotype was observed at least ten times. The chain is built from TRBV6-1 and TRBJ1-1; D perhaps matches TRBD1 (5 bases). The V and J ends lost 1 base and 2 bases respectively, with 8 bases between them. Germline CDR1 and CDR2: MNHNS and SASEGT. This CDR3 is built from 14 residues. The CDR3 is CASSEGGPNTEAFF. The CDR3 nucleotides are TGTGCCAGCAGTGAAGGGGGCCCTAACACTGAAGCTTTCTTT.

This clonotype was picked up many times. The junction departs from germline at one end; a sequencing error may be responsible. This chain links TRBV28 with TRBJ2-7, with unresolved D. CDR3 size: 12 residues. Germline loops: CDR1 MDHEN, CDR2 SYDVKM. CDR3 region: CASSFIAYEQYF. The DNA for the CDR3 is TGTGCCAGTAGTTTTATAGCCTACGAGCAGTACTTC. Drawing the rest from reference TRBV28 and TRBJ2-7, the complete variable domain is DVKVTQSSRYLVKRTGEKVFLECVQDMDHENMFWYRQDPGLGLRLIYFSYDVKMKEKGDIPEGYSVSREKKERFSLILESASTNQTSMYLCASSFIAYEQYFGPGTRLTVT.

The table lists this clonotype with a few counts. This chain links TRBV20-1 with TRBJ1-3; 10 positions agree with TRBD1. J was trimmed by 2 bases and V by 5 bases; bases with no gene match: 6. This CDR3 contains 15 residues. The V gene's germline CDR1 is DFQATT and CDR2 SNEGSKA (reference sequence). The CDR3 DNA reads as TGCAGTGCTTCCCAAGGACAGGGGGCTGGAAACACCATATATTTT. Protein sequence: CSASQGQGAGNTIYF.

With regard to this clonotype: A much larger clone lies one base from this, so it may be a read error. The chain employs TRBV7-9 and TRBJ1-5; D uncertain. Germline CDR1 and CDR2: SEHNR and FQNEAQ (reference sequence). The CDR3 covers 13 residues. CDR3 residues: CVSSLTPDQPQHF. In DNA, the CDR3 is TGTGTCAGCAGCTTAACGCCAGATCAACCCCAGCATTTT.

This clonotype was picked up many times. This chain links TRBV25-1 with TRBJ1-1, with D tentatively TRBD1 (6 bases). This CDR3 region has 13 residues. Germline V gene data show CDR1 as MGHDK and CDR2 as SYGVNS. Trimming cost V 2 bases and J 5 bases, with 9 bases left between them. CDR3 DNA: TGTGCCAGCAGTGAACAAGGGGGAACTGAAGCTTTCTTT. Its protein product is CASSEQGGTEAFF.